This T cell receptor beta chain was sequenced in a study of regulatory T cells in long-lasting Graves disease. Arm-PCR of CDR3 regions and iRepertoire HTBI primers were used to build TCR beta libraries. TCRdb re-called the multiplex PCR reads with MiXCR, one entry per CDR3 protein. The profile shows over 350,000 distinct CDR3 sequences, 14% to 15% of them singletons. This clonotype occurred many times. Time point specified: newly diagnosed GD, antithyroid drugs for less than 3 months. TCR sequences were obtained from RNA taken from PBMCs. The sample was also linked to a second study, of T cells in Graves' hyperthyroidism and ophthalmopathy. This second study notes: Diagnostic assessment was based on clinical symptoms, serum thyroxine and TRAb, thyroid ultrasound and orbital computed tomography. Most thyroid clonotypes that were expanded above 0.001 also turned up in blood. By a 13 V-J model, ophthalmopathy was set apart from stable hyperthyroidism.

Here the sequenced sample was peripheral blood mononuclear cells (PBMCs), taken at new diagnosis, from a patient treated with antithyroid drugs. This clonotype was sampled from a woman aged 40 to 55 with Graves disease.

For the CDR3, the DNA is TGTGCCAGCAGCTTCTTCGGGGTTAATCAGCCCCAGCATTTT. As protein: CASSFFGVNQPQHF. The chain combines TRBV11-2 with TRBJ1-5, with D hard to call. The V end was cut by 3 bases, the J end by 4 bases, with 10 bases between. CDR1 is SGHAT and CDR2 is FQNNGV in the germline V gene. There are 14 residues in the CDR3. Filled out from reference TRBV11-2 and TRBJ1-5, the complete variable domain reads EAGVAQSPRYKIIEKRQSVAFWCNPISGHATLYWYQQILGQGPKLLIQFQNNGVVDDSQLPKDRFSAERLKGVDSTLKIQPAKLEDSAVYLCASSFFGVNQPQHFGDGTRLSIL.